This entry lists 26 T cell receptor beta chains sequenced from one sample in a study of T-cell memory formation after mild COVID-19. TCRdb recomputed calls from the 5' RACE reads with MiXCR, one row per CDR3 protein. The data contain 550,000 to 600,000 distinct CDR3 sequences, roughly 21% of them singletons. The sequenced sample consisted of PBMCs or a T cell subset sorted from them (not recorded which). The receptors shown here come from an adult woman who had mild COVID-19 (a few samples of this study predate the infection). Cell type and time point are not known.

This clonotype was seen a few times. The chain recombines TRBV7-9 with TRBJ2-4; D is perhaps TRBD2 (6 bases). Trimming stripped 5 bases from V and 7 bases from J, with 9 bases between. CDR1 is SEHNR and CDR2 is FQNEAQ in the germline V gene (reference sequence). The CDR3 is 12 residues long. CDR3 nucleotide sequence: TGTGCCAGCAGCGCTCTAGCGAACATTCAGTACTTC. Amino acid sequence: CASSALANIQYF.

In this sample, this clonotype turned up a few times. CDR3 region: CAGGGVTYEQYF. CDR3 DNA sequence: TGTGCAGGGGGTGGGGTCACCTACGAGCAGTACTTC. This chain connects TRBV2 to TRBJ2-7, with a possible D match to TRBD1 (6 bases). CDR3 length equals 12 residues. The V gene's germline CDR1 is SNHLY and CDR2 FYNNEI. Based on the CDR3 plus reference TRBV2 and TRBJ2-7, the full variable domain is EPEVTQTPSHQVTQMGQEVILRCVPISNHLYFYWYRQILGQKVEFLVSFYNNEISEKSEIFDDQFSVERPDGSNFTLKIRSTKLEDSAMYFCAGGGVTYEQYFGPGTRLTVT.

The chain links TRBV20-1 to TRBJ1-2; 8 nucleotides agree with TRBD1. Germline CDR1 DFQATT, CDR2 SNEGSKA (reference sequence). The CDR3 covers 12 residues. V was clipped by 5 bases and J by 8 bases; unmatched bases: 7. CDR3 residues: CSALQGARGYTF. For the CDR3, the DNA is TGCAGTGCTCTCCAGGGGGCGCGGGGCTACACCTTC.

The genes are TRBV10-3 and TRBJ2-2; 9 nucleotides line up with TRBD1. Germline CDR1 and CDR2: ENHRY and SYGVKD. The CDR3 is 15 residues long. V lost 4 bases, J lost 5 bases, and 5 bases stayed unmatched. The CDR3 DNA follows: TGTGCCATCAGTGTGGGACAGGGTACAACCGGGGAGCTGTTTTTT. Translating it yields CAISVGQGTTGELFF.

The sample holds a few counts of this clonotype. The chain uses TRBV10-3 and TRBJ2-3, with D tentatively TRBD1 (5 bases). The CDR3 length is 15 residues. Germline CDR1 reads ENHRY; CDR2 reads SYGVKD. V lost 3 bases, J lost 3 bases, and 13 bases lay in between. The CDR3 nucleotides are TGTGCCATCAGTGATGGGTACAGGCAAACAGATACGCAGTATTTT. This sequence encodes CAISDGYRQTDTQYF.

The rearrangement joins TRBV12-3 or TRBV12-4 to TRBJ2-5; 7 nucleotides line up with TRBD2. The trim removed 4 bases at V and 3 bases at J, leaving 2 bases unmatched. This CDR3 region has 13 residues. As DNA, the CDR3 is TGTGCCAGCAGTTGGGCGGGGGAAGAGACCCAGTACTTC. Translation: CASSWAGEETQYF.

The V call is TRBV24-1, the J call TRBJ2-5; the D gene is possibly TRBD1 (6 bases). The germline V gene has CDR1 KGHDR and CDR2 SFDVKD. V lost 3 bases to trimming and J lost 0 bases, with 13 bases between them. The CDR3 runs 16 residues. The CDR3 protein is CATSDRLTGDQETQYF. CDR3 DNA: TGTGCCACCAGTGATCGGTTGACAGGCGACCAAGAGACCCAGTACTTC.

This clonotype was found a few times. The V and J genes are TRBV7-9 and TRBJ1-1; TRBD1 is a possible D gene (5 bases). Trimming removed 1 base from V and 1 base from J, with 13 bases in between. There are 16 residues in the CDR3. The V gene's germline CDR1 is SEHNR and CDR2 FQNEAQ (reference sequence). CDR3 in DNA: TGTGCCAGCAGCTTAGGTTCAGGGAGAGCGAACACTGAAGCTTTCTTT. It is translated as CASSLGSGRANTEAFF.

This chain joins TRBV7-2 and TRBJ1-5; 9 bases agree with TRBD1. V dropped 6 bases and J dropped 4; count of bases not matched to a gene: 10. This CDR3 has 16 amino acids. Germline CDR1 and CDR2: SGHTA and FQGNSA. CDR3 DNA sequence: TGTGCCAGCAGTTTAACAGGGGGCTTCGGAAATCAGCCCCAGCATTTT. Its protein product is CASSLTGGFGNQPQHF. Variable domain in full (rest from reference TRBV7-2 and TRBJ1-5): GAGVSQSPSNKVTEKGKDVELRCDPISGHTALYWYRQSLGQGLEFLIYFQGNSAPDKSGLPSDRFSAERTGGSVSTLTIQRTQQEDSAVYLCASSLTGGFGNQPQHFGDGTRLSIL.

The chain employs TRBV4-3 and TRBJ2-2; D not resolved. Trimming pared 0 bases from V and 2 bases from J, leaving 10 bases between. Germline CDR1 LGHNA, CDR2 YSLEER. This CDR3 is built from 16 residues. The CDR3 loop is CASSQDQSINTGELFF. CDR3 DNA: TGCGCCAGCAGCCAAGATCAGAGCATAAACACCGGGGAGCTGTTTTTT.

This clonotype turned up a few times. The genes are TRBV20-1 and TRBJ1-1; unclear D gene. Trimming took off 1 base at V and 5 bases at J, with 23 bases between the two ends. This CDR3 comprises 17 residues. Germline CDR1 DFQATT, CDR2 SNEGSKA (reference sequence). The CDR3 is CSARAPEGSGKRTEAFF. The CDR3 coding sequence is TGCAGTGCTAGAGCCCCGGAAGGAAGCGGCAAAAGAACTGAAGCTTTCTTT.

The CDR3 sequence is CASSQGMGTYEQYF. CDR3 bases: TGCGCCAGCAGCCAAGGTATGGGAACCTACGAGCAGTACTTC. V is TRBV4-1 and J is TRBJ2-7, with unresolved D. V dropped 1 base and J dropped 2 bases, with 9 bases sitting between them. Germline V gene lookup returns CDR1 MGHRA and CDR2 YSYEKL. The CDR3 is made up of 14 amino acids.

The chain is built from TRBV9 and TRBJ1-5; D possibly corresponds to TRBD1 (5 bases). The germline CDR1 and CDR2 sequences are SGDLS and YYNGEE. The CDR3 runs 14 residues. Trimming removed 3 bases at V and 6 bases at J, with 13 bases between. CDR3 amino acids: CASSAGGVVQPQHF. The CDR3 region has the DNA TGTGCCAGCAGCGCCGGGGGGGTGGTTCAGCCCCAGCATTTT.

Many counts were recorded for this clonotype. The chain couples TRBV7-8 to TRBJ1-5; D not certain. Germline V gene lookup returns CDR1 SGHVS and CDR2 FQNEAQ. Trimming cost V 0 bases and J 7 bases, with 7 bases left between them. The CDR3 length is 13 residues. This CDR3 is CASSLAGSQPQHF. In nucleotides, the CDR3 is TGTGCCAGCAGCTTAGCGGGATCCCAGCCCCAGCATTTT.

This chain links TRBV7-6 with TRBJ2-6, with D perhaps matching TRBD1 (6 bases). The CDR3 has 18 residues. The V end was cut by 5 bases, the J end by 0 bases, with 17 bases between. CDR1 SGHVS and CDR2 FNYEAQ come from the germline V gene. CDR3 coding DNA: TGTGCCAGCAGCCCACGGACAGTTACCGTCTCTGGGGCCAACGTCCTGACTTTC. Translated: CASSPRTVTVSGANVLTF.

This clonotype was observed a handful of times. The J gene is TRBJ1-1, the V gene TRBV5-1, with 8 positions matching TRBD1. The CDR3 consists of 14 residues. Trimming at V came to 0 bases and at J to 6 bases, leaving 4 bases not matched to a gene. Germline assignment: CDR1 SGHRS and CDR2 YFSETQ. The CDR3 reads CASSLDQGASEAFF. CDR3 in DNA: TGCGCCAGCAGCTTGGATCAGGGGGCCTCTGAAGCTTTCTTT.

As regards this clonotype: An end of the junction differs from the germline gene, which may be a read error. The chain links TRBV7-2 to TRBJ2-1, with D hard to call. Germline CDR1 is SGHTA and CDR2 is FQGNSA. The CDR3 totals 12 residues. The CDR3 protein is CASSLRVNQQFF. The DNA of the CDR3 is TGTGCCAGCAGCCTACGGGTCAATCAGCAGTTCTTC.

There are many counts of this clonotype. This rearrangement joins TRBV7-9 to TRBJ1-5; 9 nucleotides align to TRBD1. CDR3 length equals 15 residues. After removal of 5 bases from V and 4 bases from J, the junction contained 6 bases not matched to a gene. Germline CDR1 reads SEHNR; CDR2 reads FQNEAQ (reference sequence). Written as DNA, the CDR3 is TGTGCCAGCAGCCGCGCGGGACAGGGTAATCAGCCCCAGCATTTT. Its translation is CASSRAGQGNQPQHF.

This clonotype has more than one count but fewer than ten. The chain's CDR3 is CSASWAGGPNLYEQYF. As DNA, the CDR3 is TGCAGTGCTAGTTGGGCGGGAGGGCCCAATTTATACGAGCAGTACTTC. The chain combines TRBV20-1 with TRBJ2-7; TRBD2 agrees at 9 bases. The CDR3 sequence is 16 residues long. The trim removed 3 bases at V and 4 bases at J, leaving 13 bases unmatched. Germline CDR1 is DFQATT and CDR2 is SNEGSKA (reference sequence).

Only a few counts were recorded for this clonotype. This chain joins TRBV24-1 and TRBJ2-1; no clear D. This CDR3 spans 11 amino acids. Trimming shortened V by 6 bases and J by 9 bases, and 8 bases separated the two germline ends. Germline V CDR1 and CDR2: KGHDR, SFDVKD. CDR3 protein: CATSTIGEQFF. The CDR3 DNA follows: TGTGCCACCAGTACGATAGGTGAGCAGTTCTTC.

CDR3 DNA sequence: TGTGCCACCAGCAGAGGGGGGGGAGACGCCTACAATGAGCAGTTCTTC. This sequence encodes CATSRGGGDAYNEQFF. The gene calls are TRBV15 and TRBJ2-1; 7 nucleotides align to TRBD2. The CDR3 loop spans 16 amino acids. CDR1 LNHNV and CDR2 YYDKDF come from the germline V gene (reference sequence). J lost 2 bases, V lost 1 base, and 5 bases had no gene match.

In the case of this clonotype: This may be a read error, as it is one base from a much larger clone. The V gene is TRBV12-5, the J gene TRBJ2-5, with 7 bases lining up with TRBD2. CDR1 is LGHNT and CDR2 is FRNRAP in the germline V gene. CDR3 length: 12 amino acids. CDR3: CASGGTKDTQYF. The CDR3, as DNA: TGTGCTAGTGGTGGGACTAAAGATACCCAGTACTTC.

This clonotype was detected a few times. V gene TRBV28 combines with J gene TRBJ2-1; TRBD2 aligns across 8 bases. The V gene end was trimmed by 1 base and the J gene end by 8 bases; junction bases not matched to a gene: 10. The CDR3 sequence is 16 residues long. Germline lookup yields CDR1 MDHEN and CDR2 SYDVKM. Here the CDR3 reads CASSLLGSGIGDEQFF. CDR3 DNA: TGTGCCAGCAGTTTATTAGGTAGCGGGATAGGAGATGAGCAGTTCTTC.

This clonotype was seen a few times. The chain uses TRBV4-2 and TRBJ2-2, with D tentatively TRBD2 (6 bases). CDR3 size: 17 residues. Germline V gives CDR1 LGHNA, CDR2 YNFKEQ. Trimming cost V 0 bases and J 3 bases, with 14 bases left between them. The CDR3 loop is CASSQDLTSRDTGELFF. The CDR3 DNA reads TGTGCCAGCAGCCAAGATCTCACTAGCAGAGACACCGGGGAGCTGTTTTTT.

This chain joins TRBV6-6 and TRBJ1-5; 9 nucleotides agree with TRBD1. The CDR3 spans 16 residues. Germline V lookup: CDR1 MNHNY, CDR2 SVGAGI (reference sequence). With 10 bases clipped from V and 5 bases from J, the junction kept 15 bases outside the gene matches. The CDR3, as DNA: TGTGCCACCGGCGGGACAGGGCCCAACCGGTATCAGCCCCAGCATTTT. Translating gives CATGGTGPNRYQPQHF.

Only a few counts were recorded for this clonotype. The chain links TRBV24-1 to TRBJ2-3, with D perhaps matching TRBD1 (6 bases). Per germline, CDR1 KGHDR and CDR2 SFDVKD. CDR3 size: 15 residues. The ends were cut back, 3 bases at V and 3 bases at J, with 12 bases in the middle. CDR3: CATSDPGQRTDTQYF. The CDR3 DNA is TGTGCCACCAGTGATCCAGGACAGAGGACAGATACGCAGTATTTT.